This T cell receptor (beta chain) is drawn from a study of T cell repertoires in cytomegalovirus infection. Whole-study context: Shared public TCR beta signatures pointed to both CMV infection and a matching HLA type.

The germline V gene has CDR1 LGHNA and CDR2 YSLEER. V gave up 1 base and J gave up 7 bases; unmatched junction bases: 10. This CDR3 contains 16 residues. TCRdb re-analysed the reads in MiXCR, keeping a single row per CDR3 protein. The sample includes just under 300,000 distinct CDR3 sequences, around 9.1% seen only once; the top ten take less than 3%. This clonotype has ten or more counts. What it binds is unknown. The study's findings and limits: What dominated the ex vivo response were HLA-C-restricted CMV-specific TCR beta clonotypes. Carriers of CMV and the relevant HLA type were discriminated by public TCR beta frequency.

The material sequenced was PBMCs. The sequence derives from a human donor in good health (CMV status not recorded). Some clones in this sample may be carry-over from other donors' samples. V gene TRBV4-3 combines with J gene TRBJ2-1; 7 bases agree with TRBD1. CDR3 coding DNA: TGCGCCAGCAGCCAAGGGTACAGGGGCCTGGGGAATGAGCAGTTCTTC. This sequence encodes CASSQGYRGLGNEQFF.